The entry that follows covers one TCR beta chain sequence. Its antigen is still unknown. These data are taken from a study of T cells in Graves' hyperthyroidism and ophthalmopathy. Study findings and constraints: In simple terms, a model built on 13 V-J features told ophthalmopathy apart from stable hyperthyroidism.

Germline-derived CDR1 and CDR2 are KGHSH and LQKENI. CDR3 size: 13 residues. Trimming pared 0 bases from V and 8 bases from J, leaving 10 bases between. Regions amplified from RNA transcripts were the TCR beta CDR3 regions. Using the HTBI primer set, a first-round RT-PCR was run on the TCR CDR3. TCRdb processed the multiplex PCR reads anew with MiXCR; each CDR3 protein has one entry. The repertoire includes roughly 560,000 distinct CDR3 sequences, approximately 14% of them detected once, and approximately 4.3% sits in the top ten. The cohort's ophthalmopathy patients, a group with duration under 3 months, had a Clinical Activity Score of at least 3 and a NOSPECS grade of at least 4. Fresh 10 ml peripheral blood yielded PBMCs.

The TCR was taken from a woman aged 40 to 50 with Graves' ophthalmopathy. Sequencing was performed on blood. This chain uses TRBV18 with TRBJ1-1; D remains unclear. CDR3: CASSPPRRAEAFF. The CDR3, as DNA: TGTGCCAGCTCACCACCCCGACGGGCCGAAGCTTTCTTT.